This passage covers 15 T cell receptor beta chains from one sample sequenced in a study of blood T cells in healthy people across ages. It was with a sample-barcoded 5' primer and a J-beta primer mix that a second PCR of roughly 7 to 12 cycles was run. MiXCR, run by TCRdb on the 5' RACE reads, gives a single entry per CDR3 protein. The sample lists 1.5 million to 2 million distinct CDR3 sequences, 28% occurring once. The sequenced sample was blood. The receptors shown here come from a woman aged 25-40 years in good health.

This chain joins TRBV5-1 and TRBJ2-5, with no clear D. V was pared by 1 base and J by 4 bases, with 8 bases between. Germline V gene sequence: CDR1 SGHRS, CDR2 YFSETQ. The CDR3 sequence is 13 residues long. The CDR3 DNA is TGCGCCAGCAGCTTGCAACCGGGAGAGACCCAGTACTTC. Protein: CASSLQPGETQYF.

In this sample, this clonotype turned up once. The V call is TRBV5-1, the J call TRBJ2-1; the D gene is possibly TRBD2 (5 bases). Germline-derived CDR1 and CDR2 are SGHRS and YFSETQ. This CDR3 has 13 amino acids. The germline V and J ends were trimmed by 7 bases and 6 bases, with 14 bases remaining between them. This CDR3 reads CASYPSGSNEQFF. CDR3 sequence (DNA): TGCGCCAGCTACCCGTCGGGATCCAATGAGCAGTTCTTC.

This clonotype was seen ten or more times. The J gene is TRBJ2-1, the V gene TRBV29-1; tentatively, D is TRBD2 (6 bases). The germline CDR1 and CDR2 sequences are SQVTM and ANQGSEA. The CDR3 spans 15 residues. The ends were cut back, 6 bases at V and 0 bases at J, with 15 bases in the middle. This CDR3 is CSVPGLLSSYNEQFF. As DNA, the CDR3 is TGCAGCGTCCCGGGACTCCTCAGCTCCTACAATGAGCAGTTCTTC.

This chain links TRBV3-1 with TRBJ2-1; TRBD2 matches at 7 bases. The germline gives CDR1 LGHDT, CDR2 YNNKEL (reference sequence). J lost 3 bases, V lost 1 base, and 9 bases had no gene match. The CDR3 has 17 amino acids. The DNA of the CDR3 is TGTGCCAGCAGCCAAGGTGGACCAGCGGGGATCTACAATGAGCAGTTCTTC. This sequence encodes CASSQGGPAGIYNEQFF.

This clonotype showed up just a few times. This chain joins TRBV6-2 or TRBV6-3 and TRBJ1-1; perhaps TRBD1 as D (5 bases). The ends were cut back, 7 bases at V and 3 bases at J, with 15 bases in the middle. The CDR3 runs to 14 residues. CDR1 is MNHEY, CDR2 SVGEGT, per germline. The CDR3 here is CASIRGFRDTEAFF. The CDR3 region has the DNA TGTGCCAGCATCCGGGGGTTTCGGGACACTGAAGCTTTCTTT.

This clonotype was seen only a few times. This chain uses TRBV5-1 with TRBJ2-1; no firm D call. The CDR3 runs 11 residues. Germline V gene lookup returns CDR1 SGHRS and CDR2 YFSETQ. With 1 base removed from V and 10 bases from J, the gap between germline ends came to 6 bases. The DNA of the CDR3 is TGCGCCAGCAGCTTGTACTTGGAGCAGTTCTTC. It yields the protein CASSLYLEQFF.

This clonotype showed up many times. The chain is built from TRBV7-9 and TRBJ2-7, with D perhaps matching TRBD1 (6 bases). Germline V gives CDR1 SEHNR, CDR2 FQNEAQ (reference sequence). This CDR3 comprises 16 residues. Trimming removed 5 bases at V and 2 bases at J, with 19 bases between. CDR3 nucleotides: TGTGCCAGCAGCCCCAAACCGGGACACGAGACCTACGAGCAGTACTTC. Its protein is CASSPKPGHETYEQYF.

Concerning this clonotype itself: This may be a read error: a much more frequent sequence differs by one nucleotide. V usage is TRBV12-3 or TRBV12-4 and J usage is TRBJ2-7; 8 bases map to TRBD2. Unmatched junction bases numbered 11, after V lost 3 bases and J lost 7 bases. The CDR3 runs to 15 residues. The CDR3 is CASSFVRGASLEQYV. The CDR3 DNA follows: TGTGCCAGCAGTTTCGTGCGGGGGGCCTCGTTAGAGCAGTACGTC.

The genes are TRBV7-9 and TRBJ1-1; 9 bases map to TRBD1. V was pared by 5 bases and J by 3 bases, with 4 bases of the junction left unmatched. The CDR3 covers 14 residues. Germline V gene lookup returns CDR1 SEHNR and CDR2 FQNEAQ (reference sequence). In nucleotides, the CDR3 is TGTGCCAGCAGCCGGGACAGGGCGTACACTGAAGCTTTCTTT. As protein: CASSRDRAYTEAFF. Looking up the rest from reference TRBV7-9 and TRBJ1-1 gives the full variable domain: DTGVSQNPRHKITKRGQNVTFRCDPISEHNRLYWYRQTLGQGPEFLTYFQNEAQLEKSRLLSDRFSAERPKGSFSTLEIQRTEQGDSAMYLCASSRDRAYTEAFFGQGTRLTVV.

This clonotype has a count of ten or more. The chain has TRBV7-3 and TRBJ2-7; possibly TRBD1 or TRBD2 for D (5 bases each). Germline assignment: CDR1 SGHTA and CDR2 FQGTGA. Trimming removed 5 bases at V and 2 bases at J, with 16 bases between. This CDR3 has 15 residues. CDR3 DNA sequence: TGTGCCAGCAGCCCACACGGGACCGCAACCTACGAGCAGTACTTC. It translates to CASSPHGTATYEQYF.

V usage is TRBV11-2 and J usage is TRBJ2-7, with TRBD2 matching 10 bases. CDR3 length: 17 residues. CDR1 is SGHAT, CDR2 FQNNGV, per germline. After removal of 1 base from V and 2 bases from J, the junction contained 8 bases not matched to a gene. For the CDR3, the DNA is TGTGCCAGCAGCTTAGGCTGCCTAGCGGGAGAGACCTACGAGCAGTACTTC. It yields the protein CASSLGCLAGETYEQYF.

This sequence joins TRBV6-5 and TRBJ1-2, with 11 nucleotides matching TRBD1. The junction had 6 bases not matched to a gene; V was cut back by 6 bases and J by 6 bases. The germline CDR1 and CDR2 sequences are MNHEY and SVGAGI. This CDR3 is built from 14 residues. The CDR3 DNA reads TGTGCCAGCAGCCGAGGGACAGGGGGTCATGGCTACACCTTC. Residues: CASSRGTGGHGYTF.

CDR3 sequence reads: CASSPGRPPTDTQYF. CDR3 nucleotide sequence: TGTGCCAGCAGCCCGGGGAGACCACCCACAGATACGCAGTATTTT. The rearrangement joins TRBV5-5 to TRBJ2-3, with D maybe TRBD2 (5 bases). CDR3 length: 15 amino acids. From germline, CDR1 is SGHKS and CDR2 YYEKEE (reference sequence). V gave up 4 bases and J gave up 2 bases, with 14 bases separating them.

This clonotype has only a few counts. The chain employs TRBV12-3 or TRBV12-4 and TRBJ1-2, with D tentatively TRBD1 (5 bases). V lost 1 base and J 3 bases, leaving 9 bases between the germline ends. The CDR3 is 14 residues long. This chain's CDR3 is CASSLVLRDYGYTF. CDR3 DNA: TGTGCCAGCAGTTTAGTTCTCAGGGACTATGGCTACACCTTC.

This clonotype was found a few times. J is TRBJ2-1 and V is TRBV7-2, with TRBD1 as a possible D gene (5 bases). Germline V CDR1 and CDR2: SGHTA, FQGNSA. This CDR3 is built from 14 residues. Trimming removed 1 base at V and 9 bases at J, with 13 bases between. This CDR3 is CASSLEGLRGEQFF. The CDR3, as DNA: TGTGCCAGCAGCTTAGAGGGCCTAAGGGGTGAGCAGTTCTTC.